Given below is one T cell receptor beta chain in context. Its antigen is still unknown. The record has no base qualities; no much larger clone is one base away. The sample is drawn from a study of a mutant IDH1 vaccine in newly diagnosed glioma (TCRdb year 2021). General notes on the study: Patients received eight vaccinations in weeks 1, 3, 5, 7, 11, 15, 19 and 23, corresponding to visits V03 through V10. In the chemotherapy-containing groups, vaccination started alongside temozolomide cycles, whereas in patients who had radiotherapy alone it started 4-6 weeks after radiotherapy. Of the approximately 35 treated patients, roughly 60% were male and around 40% were female, and a mean age of around 40 years was recorded. Peripheral blood samples were drawn at six visits, namely V03 (baseline), V05, V07, V10, V12 and V13. For exploratory analyses, longitudinal TCRB deep sequencing was carried out in under 30 treated patients wherever samples were available. Before enrollment, patients had received standard therapy of radiotherapy alone, temozolomide alone, or radiochemotherapy with temozolomide; most received the combination.

This specimen's time point label, per the study, means: week 5, during vaccination. Each vaccine dose was 300 ug of a 20-mer mutant IDH1 peptide in Montanide, given subcutaneously with topical imiquimod. Newly diagnosed WHO grade 3 or 4 IDH1-mutant astrocytomas showing loss of nuclear ATRX were present in the donors. The samples were drawn from NOA16, a multicentre, single-arm, open-label phase I trial in Germany that tested a mutant IDH1 peptide vaccine in humans for the first time. Genomic DNA for TCRB sequencing was isolated from EDTA blood with the DNeasy Blood and Tissue Kit. Library creation used the immunoSEQ multiplex PCR assay. Rearranged TCR beta chain sequences were amplified using the hsTCRB Kit according to the manufacturer's protocol. TCRB libraries were sequenced on an Illumina MiSeq. Per the source publication's procedure: The proprietary platform of the kit vendor was used for demultiplexing, trimming and gene mapping. TCRdb obtained this table from immuneACCESS and retained in-frame rearrangements with V and J assigned. These tables miss some clones; where compared with another copy, unresolved V genes account for less than half of the shortfall, and the remainder is unexplained. V, J and clone size reflect that table, while D and trimming were determined from the DNA. For this sample the table gives about 42,000 clones, of which 80% to 90% were detected only once. The top ten hold over 1.5% of the sample.

CDR1 is given as SGHNT and CDR2 as YENEEA, both from the germline V gene. The germline ends are 6 bases apart after V is trimmed by 0 bases and J by 3 bases. Reading from cysteine to phenylalanine, the CDR3 counts 13 amino acids. Left in the record is the CDR3 DNA by itself, 39 bases read in frame from the first base. What the authors observed across the whole study: No apparent relationship was observed between pseudoprogression and alterations in the top peripheral T cell clonotypes detected by TCRB sequencing. Selection of PBMC samples for TCRB deep sequencing was based on availability. Vaccine-induced immune responses across multiple MHC alleles were detected in 90% to 95% of patients. According to the authors, sample limitations meant that analyses of patient blood samples could not be reproduced.

The TCR was taken from a man between 40 and 49 years old with glioma. Rearrangement joined TRBV11-3 to TRBJ2-7; the D gene identity is not certain. The specimen was PBMCs, collected from a glioma patient whose treatment included an IDH1 peptide vaccine. The sequence in DNA is TGTGCCAGCAGCTTAGATAACAACTACGAGCAGTACTTC. This translates into CASSLDNNYEQYF.